This passage covers 13 T cell receptor beta chains from one sample sequenced in a study of Tregs in tolerant kidney transplant recipients. Produced via immunoSEQ multiplex PCR; TCRdb's table is partial and in-frame only. Of approximately 75,000 clones in the sample, roughly 90% were seen once. The sample here was Tregs from blood, taken before the transplant. Receptor source: a human donor who received a combined kidney and bone marrow transplant.

The V call is TRBV29-1, the J call TRBJ1-1, with 11 bases fitting TRBD1. Germline V gene data show CDR1 as SQVTM and CDR2 as ANQGSEA. This CDR3 has 13 amino acids. Losses at the gene ends were 6 bases for V and 3 bases for J; bases not matched to a gene: 3. The CDR3, as DNA: TGCAGCGTCGGGACAGGGGGTTACACTGAAGCTTTCTTT. Translating it yields CSVGTGGYTEAFF.

The gene calls are TRBV11-2 and TRBJ1-3, with 7 nucleotides matching TRBD1. Germline lookup yields CDR1 SGHAT and CDR2 FQNNGV. The J segment lost 2 bases and the V segment lost 5 bases, leaving 9 bases of the junction unmatched. This CDR3 is 16 amino acids long. CDR3 amino acids: CASSIIQGPPGNTIYF. CDR3 sequence (DNA): TGTGCCAGCAGCATTATACAGGGGCCTCCTGGAAACACCATATATTTT. Supplemented by reference TRBV11-2 and TRBJ1-3, the full variable domain reads EAGVAQSPRYKIIEKRQSVAFWCNPISGHATLYWYQQILGQGPKLLIQFQNNGVVDDSQLPKDRFSAERLKGVDSTLKIQPAKLEDSAVYLCASSIIQGPPGNTIYFGEGSWLTVV.

This chain uses TRBV2 with TRBJ2-3, with 13 bases lining up with TRBD2. The CDR3 is 17 residues long. Looked up from germline, CDR1 is SNHLY and CDR2 is FYNNEI. After removal of 7 bases from V and 0 bases from J, the junction contained 7 bases not matched to a gene. The CDR3 bases are TGTGCCAGCACACAGGGACTAGCGGGATTTAGCACAGATACGCAGTATTTT. Its protein is CASTQGLAGFSTDTQYF.

The V call is TRBV7-8, the J call TRBJ1-2; the D is unclear. The germline V and J ends were trimmed by 1 base and 4 bases, with 7 bases remaining between them. CDR1 is SGHVS, CDR2 FQNEAQ, per germline. This CDR3 has 13 residues. This CDR3 is CASSLEGGYGYTF. In DNA form, the CDR3 reads TGTGCCAGCAGCTTAGAGGGAGGCTATGGCTACACCTTC.

Points on this clone: The identical CDR3 is also encoded by other nucleotide sequences in the sample. V usage is TRBV10-3 and J usage is TRBJ2-3, with D perhaps matching TRBD1 (6 bases). From germline, CDR1 is ENHRY and CDR2 SYGVKD. The ends were cut back, 0 bases at V and 3 bases at J, with 16 bases in the middle. This CDR3 contains 17 residues. The DNA for the CDR3 is TGTGCCATCAGTGAGTCGACTCGAGGGGGAAGGACAGATACGCAGTATTTT. This translates into CAISESTRGGRTDTQYF.

The chain has TRBV6-5 and TRBJ1-3; D not resolved. CDR1 is MNHEY and CDR2 is SVGAGI in the germline V gene. The length of the CDR3 is 15 residues. V lost 2 bases and J 3 bases, leaving 11 bases between the germline ends. CDR3 nucleotide sequence: TGTGCCAGCAGTTACGGCGGTTCTTATGGAAACACCATATATTTT. Amino acid sequence: CASSYGGSYGNTIYF.

J is TRBJ1-5 and V is TRBV29-1; no clear D. The CDR3 totals 12 residues. The V and J ends lost 4 bases and 5 bases respectively, with 9 bases between them. Germline V gene sequence: CDR1 SQVTM, CDR2 ANQGSEA. The CDR3 DNA sequence: TGCAGCGTTGGAGCGCGGGATCAGCCCCAGCATTTT. Translated, it gives CSVGARDQPQHF.

The chain is built from TRBV9 and TRBJ2-1; 10 positions agree with TRBD1. V was clipped by 2 bases and J by 3 bases; unmatched bases: 2. This CDR3 contains 15 residues. Germline V gene lookup returns CDR1 SGDLS and CDR2 YYNGEE. CDR3 region: CASSVRDRGYNEQFF. The CDR3 DNA reads as TGTGCCAGCAGCGTGCGGGACAGGGGCTACAATGAGCAGTTCTTC.

This clone was seen only once. This chain joins TRBV6-6 and TRBJ2-7; 9 bases are a match to TRBD2. CDR1 MNHNY and CDR2 SVGAGI come from the germline V gene (reference sequence). This CDR3 contains 15 residues. The V and J ends lost 5 bases and 0 bases, in that order; junction bases with no gene match: 5. CDR3 loop: CASSATSGSSYEQYF. In nucleotides, the CDR3 is TGTGCCAGCAGTGCGACTAGCGGCAGCTCCTACGAGCAGTACTTC.

This clone was recorded only once. The rearrangement uses TRBV6-6 and TRBJ2-6; D might be TRBD2 (6 bases). From germline, CDR1 is MNHNY and CDR2 SVGAGI (reference sequence). The CDR3 sequence is 16 residues long. V lost 7 bases, J lost 3 bases, and 16 bases lay in between. Here the CDR3 reads CASILQGTGGANVLTF. CDR3 DNA: TGTGCCAGCATCTTACAAGGGACTGGTGGGGCCAACGTCCTGACTTTC.

This clone has only one observation. The chain employs TRBV7-9 and TRBJ2-1, with D tentatively TRBD1 (6 bases). The germline V and J ends were trimmed by 2 bases and 4 bases, with 15 bases remaining between them. CDR3 length equals 16 residues. In germline, CDR1 is SEHNR, CDR2 FQNEAQ (reference sequence). The CDR3 nucleotides are TGTGCCAGCAGCTTAAGTCTCGCAGGGGTGTACAATGAGCAGTTCTTC. It yields the protein CASSLSLAGVYNEQFF.

This clone was seen just once. The chain is built from TRBV20-1 and TRBJ1-4; perhaps TRBD1 as D (5 bases). V lost 1 base and J 12 bases, leaving 9 bases between the germline ends. This CDR3 has 11 amino acids. CDR1 is DFQATT and CDR2 is SNEGSKA in the germline V gene (reference sequence). The chain's CDR3 is CSARVWGELFF. In DNA form, the CDR3 reads TGCAGTGCTAGAGTGTGGGGGGAACTGTTTTTT.

This clone showed up just once. The V and J genes are TRBV18 and TRBJ2-1; D is possibly TRBD1 or TRBD2 (5 bases each). In germline, CDR1 is KGHSH, CDR2 LQKENI. Deletions cut 3 bases from V and 2 bases from J, with 11 bases between. The length of the CDR3 is 15 residues. CDR3 sequence: CASSPEGSTYNEQFF. In DNA, the CDR3 is TGTGCCAGCTCACCTGAGGGGAGCACCTACAATGAGCAGTTCTTC. The variable domain in full, with the rest retrieved from reference TRBV18 and TRBJ2-1, is NAGVMQNPRHLVRRRGQEARLRCSPMKGHSHVYWYRQLPEEGLKFMVYLQKENIIDESGMPKERFSAEFPKEGPSILRIQQVVRGDSAAYFCASSPEGSTYNEQFFGPGTRLTVL.